These 5 T cell receptor beta chains came from one sample sequenced in a study of T cell responses to AZD1222 COVID-19 vaccine. The table came from immunoSEQ multiplex PCR; TCRdb's copy has only in-frame clones and leaves some out. The table lists fewer than 150,000 clones, 80% to 90% of them singletons. The sequencing here drew on peripheral blood, taken on day 0 of AZD1222 vaccination. The receptors stem from an adult in good health.

The V and J genes are TRBV11-2 and TRBJ2-2, with D perhaps assigned TRBD1 or TRBD2 (5 bases each). Germline V CDR1 and CDR2: SGHAT, FQNNGV. Trimming left V 5 bases short and J 4 bases short, with 20 bases between. This CDR3 has 17 amino acids. CDR3 amino acids: CASSQNRGALGTGELFF. The DNA of the CDR3 is TGTGCCAGCAGCCAGAACCGAGGGGCCCTGGGCACCGGGGAGCTGTTTTTT.

The chain recombines TRBV6-5 with TRBJ1-2, with 7 bases fitting TRBD1. This CDR3 has 15 residues. Germline trimming cut 5 bases from V and 5 bases from J; bases unmatched to any gene: 11. The germline CDR1 and CDR2 sequences are MNHEY and SVGAGI. The CDR3 region is CASSTAGTETYGYTF. The CDR3 DNA reads TGTGCCAGCAGTACCGCCGGGACAGAGACTTATGGCTACACCTTC.

This rearrangement joins TRBV6-1 to TRBJ2-2; D is uncertain. Per germline, CDR1 MNHNS and CDR2 SASEGT. V was clipped by 4 bases and J by 0 bases, with 15 bases between them. The CDR3 spans 17 residues. The CDR3 DNA sequence: TGTGCCAGCAGTGTCCGGACGGATTTTTCGAACACCGGGGAGCTGTTTTTT. Translation gives CASSVRTDFSNTGELFF.

The chain links TRBV28 to TRBJ2-3, with 11 bases lining up with TRBD2. The germline V gene has CDR1 MDHEN and CDR2 SYDVKM. This CDR3 comprises 15 residues. With 5 bases clipped from V and 11 bases from J, the junction kept 12 bases outside the gene matches. The DNA for the CDR3 is TGTGCCAGCAGTCCTTATTACTTGACTAGCGGGGAGCAGTATTTT. Translated: CASSPYYLTSGEQYF.

This rearrangement joins TRBV4-1 to TRBJ2-7, with D tentatively TRBD2 (6 bases). The ends were cut back, 1 base at V and 0 bases at J, with 16 bases in the middle. The CDR3 has 17 amino acids. From germline, CDR1 is MGHRA and CDR2 YSYEKL. In nucleotides, the CDR3 is TGCGCCAGCAGCCAAGTAAGAGGAGGGACCCTCTCCTACGAGCAGTACTTC. Amino acid sequence: CASSQVRGGTLSYEQYF.